This T cell receptor beta chain originates from a study of technical replicates of blood from four donors. Measured with immunoSEQ multiplex PCR; TCRdb has only the in-frame clones, and not every one. The table lists 85,000 to 90,000 clones, around 92% of them singletons. Trimming stripped 5 bases from V and 5 bases from J, with 7 bases between. Germline-derived CDR1 and CDR2 are SEHNR and FQNEAQ (reference sequence). The CDR3 contains 11 residues. The specimen was T cells isolated from PBMCs. The genes are TRBV7-9 and TRBJ2-7, with unresolved D. The sequence came from a human donor in good health. As DNA, the CDR3 is TGTGCCAGCAGCCAAATTCACGAGCAGTACTTC. Translating gives CASSQIHEQYF.